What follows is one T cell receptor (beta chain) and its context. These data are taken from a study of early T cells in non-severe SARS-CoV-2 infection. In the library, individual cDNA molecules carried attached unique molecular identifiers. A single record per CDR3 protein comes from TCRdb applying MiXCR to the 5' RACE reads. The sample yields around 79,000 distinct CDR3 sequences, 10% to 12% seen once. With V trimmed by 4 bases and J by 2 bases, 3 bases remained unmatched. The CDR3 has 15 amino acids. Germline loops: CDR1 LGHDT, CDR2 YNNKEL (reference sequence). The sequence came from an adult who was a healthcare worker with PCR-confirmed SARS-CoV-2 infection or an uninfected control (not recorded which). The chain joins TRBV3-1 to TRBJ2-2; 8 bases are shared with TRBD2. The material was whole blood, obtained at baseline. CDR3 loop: CASSLAGTNTGELFF. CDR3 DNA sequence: TGTGCCAGCAGCCTAGCGGGGACCAACACCGGGGAGCTGTTTTTT.